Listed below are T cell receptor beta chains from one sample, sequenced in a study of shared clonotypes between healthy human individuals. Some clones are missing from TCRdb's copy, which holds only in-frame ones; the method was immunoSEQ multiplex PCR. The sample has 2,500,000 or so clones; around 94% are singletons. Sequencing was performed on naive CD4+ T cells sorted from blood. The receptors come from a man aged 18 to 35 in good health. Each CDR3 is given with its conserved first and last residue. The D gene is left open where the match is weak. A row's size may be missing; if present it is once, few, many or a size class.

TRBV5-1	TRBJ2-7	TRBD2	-	TGCGCCAGCGGGCTTACCCCTAGCGGGGGGACCTACGAGCAGTACTTC	CASGLTPSGGTYEQYF
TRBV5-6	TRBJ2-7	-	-	TGTGCCAGCAGCTTCCTCGGCCTCGCTCGAAACTACGAGCAGTACTTC	CASSFLGLARNYEQYF
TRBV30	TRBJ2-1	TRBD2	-	TGTGCCTGGACTAGGACTAGCCTATTTGATGAGCAGTTCTTC	CAWTRTSLFDEQFF
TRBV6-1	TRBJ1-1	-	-	TGTGCCAGCAGTGAAGCGCGCAGGGGAGCGTTGGGCACTGAAGCTTTCTTT	CASSEARRGALGTEAFF
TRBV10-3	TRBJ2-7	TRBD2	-	TGTGCCATCAGTGAGAATAGCGGGAGTCCTTCCTCCTACGAGCAGTACTTC	CAISENSGSPSSYEQYF
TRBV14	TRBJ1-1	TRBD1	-	TGTGCCAGCAGCCCAGACAGGGGGCGAGCTTTCTTT	CASSPDRGRAFF
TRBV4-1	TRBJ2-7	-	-	TGCGCCAGCAGCCAAGGGCGGGCCGTCTCCTACGAGCAGTACTTC	CASSQGRAVSYEQYF
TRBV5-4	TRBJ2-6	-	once	TGTGCCAGCAGCTTTGGAGGGCCTGGGGCCAACGTCCTGACTTTC	CASSFGGPGANVLTF
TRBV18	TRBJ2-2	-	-	TGTGCCAGCTCACCGCTAGCTACCGGGGAGCTGTTTTTT	CASSPLATGELFF
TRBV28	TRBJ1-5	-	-	TGTGCCAGCAGTTCTCGCTCGTATCAGCCCCAGCATTTT	CASSSRSYQPQHF
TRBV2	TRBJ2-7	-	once	TGTGCCAGCAGCGTTAACTACGAGCAGTACTTC	CASSVNYEQYF
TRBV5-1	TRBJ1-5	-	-	TGCGCCAGCAGCTTGGCCCCGGGCAATCAGCCCCAGCATTTT	CASSLAPGNQPQHF
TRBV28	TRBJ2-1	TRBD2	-	TGTGCCAGCAGTTTGACTAGCGGGTACAATGAGCAGTTCTTC	CASSLTSGYNEQFF
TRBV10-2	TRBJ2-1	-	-	TGCGCCAGCAGTGGGGGGCCGTCGGGGCAGTTCTTC	CASSGGPSGQFF
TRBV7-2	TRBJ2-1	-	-	TGTGCCAGCAGCTTATATCCCGCCTCTGAGCAGTTCTTC	CASSLYPASEQFF
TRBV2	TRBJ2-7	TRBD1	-	TGTGCCAGCAGTGAACCTAGACAGGGGGCCTACGAGCAGTACTTC	CASSEPRQGAYEQYF
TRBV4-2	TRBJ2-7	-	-	TGTGCCAGCAGCCAAGATCTGTCTCTATCCGCCTACTTC	CASSQDLSLSAYF
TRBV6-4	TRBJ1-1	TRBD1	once	TGTGCCAGCAGAGGGGACAGGTCGAACACTGAAGCTTTCTTT	CASRGDRSNTEAFF
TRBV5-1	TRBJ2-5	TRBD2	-	TGCGCCAGCAGCGGGCGGGGGGGCCCCGAGACCCAGTACTTC	CASSGRGGPETQYF
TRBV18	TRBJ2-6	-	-	TGTGCCAGCTCTTGGGGCCCTGGGGCCAACGTCCTGACTTTC	CASSWGPGANVLTF
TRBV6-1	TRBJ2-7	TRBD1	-	TGTGCCAGCAGTGAAACAGGGGGCCCTGGGGAGCAGTACTTC	CASSETGGPGEQYF
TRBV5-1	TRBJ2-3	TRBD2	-	TGCGCCAGCAGCTTTTCTAGCGGGACGTCAGATACGCAGTATTTT	CASSFSSGTSDTQYF
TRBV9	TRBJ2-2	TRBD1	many	TGTGCCAGCACGCAGGGGGTTAACACCGGGGAGCTGTTTTTT	CASTQGVNTGELFF
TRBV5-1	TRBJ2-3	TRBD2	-	TGCGCCAGCAGAGGGCTAGCGGACCCCACAGATACGCAGTATTTT	CASRGLADPTDTQYF
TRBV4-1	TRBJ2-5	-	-	TGCGCCAGCAGCCCCTCCGGAGGGCGGGGCCAAGAGACCCAGTACTTC	CASSPSGGRGQETQYF
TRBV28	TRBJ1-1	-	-	TGTGCCACCTGGACAGCCCTGAACACTGAAGCTTTCTTT	CATWTALNTEAFF
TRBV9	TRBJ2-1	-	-	TGTGCCAGCAGCCCGGAGGGGAGCGCCTCCTACAATGAGCAGTTCTTC	CASSPEGSASYNEQFF
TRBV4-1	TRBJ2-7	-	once	TGCGCCAGCAGCCCGAGGGACTTGTACGAGCAGTACTTC	CASSPRDLYEQYF
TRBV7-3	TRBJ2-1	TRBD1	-	TGTGCCAGCAGCTCCAGGGGGAGTGGGGCTTCCTACAATGAGCAGTTCTTC	CASSSRGSGASYNEQFF
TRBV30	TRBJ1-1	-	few	TGTGCCTGGAGTGTCGGTGGGAACACTGAAGCTTTCTTT	CAWSVGGNTEAFF
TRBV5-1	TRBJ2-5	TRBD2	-	TGCGCCAGCAGCCCCGGACTAGCGGGGCGGTGGGAGACCCAGTACTTC	CASSPGLAGRWETQYF
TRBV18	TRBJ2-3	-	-	TGTGCCAGCTCACCAACGCGGGGTAGCACAGATACGCAGTATTTT	CASSPTRGSTDTQYF
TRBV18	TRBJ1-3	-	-	TGTGCCAGCTCACCTCGACGGGGAAACACCATATATTTT	CASSPRRGNTIYF
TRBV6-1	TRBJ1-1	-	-	TGTGCCAGCAGTGAAGCGGGAATGAACACTGAAGCTTTCTTT	CASSEAGMNTEAFF
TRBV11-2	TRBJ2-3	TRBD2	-	TGTGCCAGCAGCTTGGACGGGAGGGTGGCAGATACGCAGTATTTT	CASSLDGRVADTQYF
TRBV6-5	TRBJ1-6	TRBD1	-	TGTGCCAGCAGTAAGGACAGGTTTAATTCACCCCTCCACTTT	CASSKDRFNSPLHF
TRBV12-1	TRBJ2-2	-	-	TGTGCCAGCCTAGCGGGAGGCGGCGGGGAGCTGTTTTTT	CASLAGGGGELFF
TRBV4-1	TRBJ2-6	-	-	TGCGCCAGCAGCCGCGACATCTTGTACTCTGGGGCCAACGTCCTGACTTTC	CASSRDILYSGANVLTF
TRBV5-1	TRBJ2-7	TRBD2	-	TGCGCCAGCAGCGGAGGACTAGCGGTATCCGAGCAGTACTTC	CASSGGLAVSEQYF
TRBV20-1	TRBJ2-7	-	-	TGCAGTGCTTCCCGGGGCTACGAGCAGTACTTC	CSASRGYEQYF
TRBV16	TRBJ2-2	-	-	TGTGCCAGCAGCCGGGACACGTACACCGGGGAGCTGTTTTTT	CASSRDTYTGELFF
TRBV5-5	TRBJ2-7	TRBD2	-	TGTGCCAGCAGCTTGGGAGGGACTAGCAGGGCCGAGCAGTACTTC	CASSLGGTSRAEQYF
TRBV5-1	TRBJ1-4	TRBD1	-	TGCGCCAGCAGTCTCCCGGGACAGGGAAATGAAAAACTGTTTTTT	CASSLPGQGNEKLFF